This T cell receptor beta chain was captured by sequencing in a study of T cell clones after liver transplantation. The overall study: Tolerance: complete withdrawal held at least one year, liver enzymes staying within twice normal. Study-wide points: In two subjects, few donor cells limited the measurable donor-reactive repertoire.

A word on this clone: Its antigen is still unknown.

Repertoires were generated with immunoSEQ multiplex PCR, while TCRdb's copy carries only in-frame clones and drops some. The table includes 65,000 to 80,000 clones, over 65% detected once. Germline V lookup: CDR1 MNHNS, CDR2 SASEGT. This CDR3 comprises 14 residues. The rearrangement joins TRBV6-1 to TRBJ2-5; D tentatively reads TRBD1 or TRBD2 (5 bases each). The DNA matches TRBJ2-7 better at its end, which makes the J call doubtful. The sequences come from CD4+ T cells from blood, collected at the 22-month timepoint. This TCR came from a human patient who received a liver transplant. Some T cells here may be from the graft donor. In DNA form, the CDR3 reads TGTGCCAGCAGTGAAGGTGGGGGCTCCTACGAGCAGTACTTC. Protein: CASSEGGGSYEQYF.